Below are 2 T cell receptor beta chains sequenced from a single sample in a study of CD8 T cells in Susac syndrome. Random hexamers primed reverse transcription of about 0.5 to 1 ug RNA. Via MiXCR, TCRdb re-called the immunoSEQ multiplex PCR reads, giving one row per CDR3 protein. The sample has fewer than 150,000 distinct CDR3 sequences, about 90% seen once. The source material was CD8+ T cells from PBMCs. Source of these receptors: a human donor with multiple sclerosis.

The CDR3 region has the DNA TGTGCCACCAGCGTGGGACTGACAGAGCAGTTCTTC. As protein: CATSVGLTEQFF. This chain links TRBV15 with TRBJ2-1; perhaps TRBD2 as D (6 bases). CDR3 length equals 12 residues. V was cut by 5 bases and J by 10 bases, with 12 bases left in between. CDR1 is LNHNV and CDR2 is YYDKDF in the germline V gene (reference sequence). Full variable domain (missing parts from reference TRBV15 and TRBJ2-1): DAMVIQNPRYQVTQFGKPVTLSCSQTLNHNVMYWYQQKSSQAPKLLFHYYDKDFNNEADTPDNFQSRRPNTSFCFLDIRSPGLGDTAMYLCATSVGLTEQFFGPGTRLTVL.

V is TRBV20-1 and J is TRBJ2-1, with TRBD2 identical over 8 bases. The CDR3 totals 14 residues. V shed 5 bases and J 8 bases; nucleotides not matched to a gene: 11. The germline CDR1 and CDR2 sequences are DFQATT and SNEGSKA (reference sequence). The CDR3 DNA reads TGCAGTGCTTCGACTAGCGAGGGTTATTATGAGCAGTTCTTC. Protein: CSASTSEGYYEQFF.